These 8 T cell receptor beta chains originate from one sample sequenced in a study of T cell repertoires in cytomegalovirus infection. TCRdb redid the calling of the reads with MiXCR, one entry per CDR3 protein. This sample has around 630,000 distinct CDR3 sequences, with approximately 25% found just once. The source material was CD8+ T cells from PBMCs. The origin of the receptors is a human donor in good health (CMV status not recorded). Some clones in this sample may be carry-over from other donors' samples.

This clonotype appeared many times. V usage is TRBV28 and J usage is TRBJ1-1, with D tentatively TRBD1 (6 bases). Per germline, CDR1 MDHEN and CDR2 SYDVKM. V was pared by 8 bases and J by 7 bases, with 17 bases between. The CDR3 runs to 13 residues. CDR3 protein: CASRIPGALEAFF. The CDR3 DNA reads as TGTGCCAGCCGGATACCAGGGGCCCTTGAAGCTTTCTTT.

V gene TRBV24-1 combines with J gene TRBJ2-2; D may be TRBD1 (5 bases). Trimming stripped 3 bases from V and 5 bases from J, with 6 bases between. This CDR3 has 13 amino acids. In germline, CDR1 is KGHDR, CDR2 SFDVKD. The DNA of the CDR3 is TGTGCCACCAGTGATGGGGCAACCGGGGAGCTGTTTTTT. This sequence encodes CATSDGATGELFF.

This clonotype was observed at least ten times. One junction end does not reproduce the germline sequence, and a read error may be involved. The chain uses TRBV7-7 and TRBJ2-2; 7 positions agree with TRBD1. CDR1 is SSHAT, CDR2 FNYEAQ, per germline (reference sequence). The CDR3 runs 15 residues. In DNA, the CDR3 is TGTGCTAGCAGCTTCGAGGGGGCCGGCACCGGGGAGCTGTTTTTT. Its protein product is CASSFEGAGTGELFF. Complete variable domain (other parts from reference TRBV7-7 and TRBJ2-2): GAGVSQSPRYKVTKRGQDVTLRCDPISSHATLYWYQQALGQGPEFLTYFNYEAQPDKSGLPSDRFSAERPEGSISTLTIQRTEQRDSAMYRCASSFEGAGTGELFFGEGSRLTVL.

The gene calls are TRBV5-5 and TRBJ2-3; D is ambiguous. Trimming shortened V by 4 bases and J by 1 base, and 10 bases separated the two germline ends. CDR1 is SGHKS and CDR2 is YYEKEE in the germline V gene (reference sequence). The CDR3 has 14 residues. This CDR3 is CASSDSGGTDTQYF. The CDR3 nucleotides are TGTGCCAGCAGCGATTCTGGCGGCACAGATACGCAGTATTTT. The full variable domain, in which reference TRBV5-5 and TRBJ2-3 provide the parts outside the CDR3, is DAGVTQSPTHLIKTRGQQVTLRCSPISGHKSVSWYQQVLGQGPQFIFQYYEKEERGRGNFPDRFSARQFPNYSSELNVNALLLGDSALYLCASSDSGGTDTQYFGPGTRLTVL.

The chain recombines TRBV2 with TRBJ2-5; 7 nucleotides line up with TRBD2. This CDR3 has 14 amino acids. Germline CDR1 reads SNHLY; CDR2 reads FYNNEI. V trimming: 1 base; J trimming: 3 bases; junction bases outside the gene matches: 2. CDR3: CASSEDAGEETQYF. CDR3 in DNA: TGTGCCAGCAGTGAAGATGCGGGGGAAGAGACCCAGTACTTC. The full variable domain, in which reference TRBV2 and TRBJ2-5 provide the parts outside the CDR3, is EPEVTQTPSHQVTQMGQEVILRCVPISNHLYFYWYRQILGQKVEFLVSFYNNEISEKSEIFDDQFSVERPDGSNFTLKIRSTKLEDSAMYFCASSEDAGEETQYFGPGTRLLVL.

This clonotype was detected a few times. This chain links TRBV6-2 or TRBV6-3 with TRBJ2-1, with TRBD1 as a possible D gene (6 bases). The V end lost 0 bases, the J end lost 3 bases, and 12 bases lay between the germline ends. CDR3 length equals 16 residues. Germline CDR1 is MNHEY and CDR2 is SVGEGT. The CDR3 spells CASSYSGHRFYNEQFF. CDR3 in DNA: TGTGCCAGCAGTTACTCGGGACACCGCTTCTACAATGAGCAGTTCTTC.

In this sample, this clonotype turned up many times. The chain employs TRBV6-2 or TRBV6-3 and TRBJ2-7; the match to TRBD1 covers 7 bases. CDR1 and CDR2 (germline): MNHEY, SVGEGT. Trimming removed 2 bases from V and 0 bases from J; junction bases left unmatched: 4. The CDR3 is 15 residues long. In DNA, the CDR3 is TGTGCCAGCAGTTACGACAGGGTCTCCTCCTACGAGCAGTACGTC. Protein sequence: CASSYDRVSSYEQYV.

This clonotype was found a few times. This chain uses TRBV29-1 with TRBJ2-1, with TRBD2 as a possible D gene (6 bases). The CDR3 is 14 residues long. Deletions cut 6 bases from V and 1 base from J, with 13 bases between. Germline V lookup: CDR1 SQVTM, CDR2 ANQGSEA. CDR3 sequence: CSVDWGDSYNEQFF. CDR3 in DNA: TGCAGCGTGGATTGGGGGGATTCCTACAATGAGCAGTTCTTC.